What follows describes a single T cell receptor beta chain. This record belongs to a study of T cell changes during pregnancy in multiple sclerosis. Looked up from germline, CDR1 is GTSNPN and CDR2 is SVGIG (reference sequence). This CDR3 contains 14 residues. V dropped 0 bases and J dropped 7; count of bases not matched to a gene: 6. Some clones are missing from TCRdb's copy, which holds only in-frame ones; the method was immunoSEQ multiplex PCR. The table includes about 47,000 clones, over 85% detected once. This receptor was obtained from a female donor with multiple sclerosis, enrolled in a pregnancy study. The V call is TRBV30, the J call TRBJ2-1; 7 bases line up with TRBD1. The sequences come from peripheral blood, collected in the first trimester of pregnancy. CDR3 protein: CAWSVQGVSNEQFF. The CDR3 coding sequence is TGTGCCTGGAGTGTGCAGGGGGTCTCAAATGAGCAGTTCTTC.